This TCR beta chain emerged from a study of CXCR3-negative and CXCR3-positive naive CD8 T cells. Study-level points and caveats: Naive subsets were similarly diverse, while memory CD8+ repertoires were much less diverse. TRBV-TRBJ usage matched between naive CXCR3-negative and CXCR3-positive cells but not between memory cells. For CXCR3-positive naive cells, TRB CDR3s were more hydrophobic than those of CXCR3-negative naive cells. TRB CDR3 properties were used to infer TCR strength, and surface CD5 was comparable between naive subsets.

The authors prepared UMI-labeled TRB cDNA libraries by 5' RACE. TCRdb reprocessed the 5' RACE reads; each CDR3 protein has one entry and no DNA is given. This specimen shows around 60,000 distinct CDR3 sequences; the ten leading clones hold 0.8%. Among CD8+ T cells, naive ones were CD45RO-CCR7+CD27+CD95-. Worth noting for this clonotype: Its antigen remains unidentified.

This CDR3 is built from 18 residues. CDR1 is MNHEY and CDR2 is SVGEGT in the germline V gene. V is TRBV6-2 or TRBV6-3 and J is TRBJ2-7; checking the TCRdb D call of TRBD1 is not possible without DNA. Sample: naive CXCR3+ CD8+ T cells from blood. The subset here: CD45RO-CCR7+CD27+CD95- naive CD8+ T cells expressing CXCR3 (TNR3+). This TCR came from a human donor in good health. Some clones in this sample may be carry-over from other donors' samples. The CDR3 region is CASRYRQGFSLSSYEQYF.